This T cell receptor (beta chain) was observed in a study of T cell clonotyping in hematopoietic cell transplantation. The protocol was immunoSEQ multiplex PCR, while the TCRdb copy is restricted to in-frame clones and leaves out a portion. Here the sample spans roughly 8,000 clones, 81% being singletons. V was pared by 2 bases and J by 2 bases, with 14 bases of the junction left unmatched. Germline V lookup: CDR1 LGHNA, CDR2 YNFKEQ. The CDR3 has 18 residues. The chain uses TRBV4-2 and TRBJ2-7; 8 nucleotides line up with TRBD1. The source is a female patient aged 50 to 65 who had an allogeneic stem cell transplant from an unrelated donor, so the T cells may come from the graft donor. Some clones in this sample may be carry-over from other donors' samples. Sequenced material: peripheral blood mononuclear cells, taken 180 days after allogeneic stem cell transplant. Here the CDR3 DNA reads TGTGCCAGCAGCCAATCCCCTGTTACAGGGGGAGGCACCTACGAGCAGTACTTC. As protein: CASSQSPVTGGGTYEQYF.